This entry concerns a single T cell receptor beta chain. Its antigen is unidentified. Calling Graves' hyperthyroidism stable meant ophthalmopathy did not progress within 18 months. Hyperthyroidism was newly diagnosed in patients aged 18 to 65 (duration under 2 months). The entry originates in a study of T cells in Graves' hyperthyroidism and ophthalmopathy. Study-wide results and caveats: Researchers report that a 13 V-J model separated ophthalmopathy from stable hyperthyroidism.

Amplified TCR beta CDR3 regions came from RNA transcripts. Researchers ran a first-round RT-PCR on the TCR CDR3 using the HTBI primer set. TCRdb passed the multiplex PCR reads through MiXCR, listing each CDR3 protein once. The table has around 700,000 distinct CDR3 sequences, approximately 36% seen once. This CDR3 is 13 amino acids long. Between the trimmed V and J ends, which lost 6 bases and 7 bases, there was a span of 18 bases. CDR1 and CDR2 from the germline V gene are DFQATT and SNEGSKA (reference sequence). V usage is TRBV20-1 and J usage is TRBJ2-5; perhaps TRBD2 as D (5 bases). The sample comprised blood. This clonotype was obtained from a woman in her thirties or forties with Graves' hyperthyroidism. This CDR3 is CSAMPGSVWTQYF. The CDR3 DNA follows: TGCAGTGCAATGCCGGGGTCGGTGTGGACCCAGTACTTC.